These 14 T cell receptor beta chains originate from one sample sequenced in a study of PD-L1 blockade in urothelial cancer. The time point here: pretreatment peripheral blood. Libraries were prepared by immunoSEQ multiplex PCR; TCRdb keeps only in-frame clonotypes and omits some of them. The data show about 86,000 clones, around 85% seen once. Sequenced here: PBMCs, sampled around atezolizumab (anti-PD-L1) treatment. The receptor set was obtained from a man aged 55-75 years with urothelial cancer.

The V call is TRBV5-1, the J call TRBJ2-7; a possible D gene is TRBD1 (6 bases). The CDR3 has 13 residues. V lost 3 bases and J 6 bases, leaving 13 bases between the germline ends. Germline V gene sequence: CDR1 SGHRS, CDR2 YFSETQ. DNA for the CDR3: TGCGCCAGCAGCTCCGAGGGGGAGCGCGAGCAGTACTTC. As protein: CASSSEGEREQYF.

CDR3 DNA sequence: TGTGCCAGCAGCTTACTATACGAGCAGTACTTC. This codes for CASSLLYEQYF. The chain has TRBV7-9 and TRBJ2-7; D gene ambiguous. Trimming stripped 2 bases from V and 4 bases from J, with 3 bases between. The CDR3 is 11 residues long. Germline CDR1 is SEHNR and CDR2 is FQNEAQ (reference sequence).

This chain's CDR3 is CASNGQGRNTEAFF. The CDR3 nucleotides read TGTGCCAGCAATGGACAGGGACGAAACACTGAAGCTTTCTTT. The J gene is TRBJ1-1, the V gene TRBV6-5, with 8 bases lining up with TRBD1. CDR3 length: 14 amino acids. Germline trimming cut 7 bases from V and 2 bases from J; bases unmatched to any gene: 6. Germline loops: CDR1 MNHEY, CDR2 SVGAGI.

This chain joins TRBV5-4 and TRBJ2-7; D might be TRBD1 (6 bases). The length of the CDR3 is 13 residues. V was trimmed by 4 bases and J by 3 bases, leaving 11 bases between them. Germline CDR1 reads SGHNT; CDR2 reads YYREEE (reference sequence). CDR3 DNA sequence: TGTGCCAGCAGCGCGGACAGACACTACGAGCAGTACTTC. Its translation is CASSADRHYEQYF.

The chain has TRBV19 and TRBJ2-3, with 9 bases that match TRBD2. The CDR3 is made up of 16 amino acids. Trimming cost V 3 bases and J 4 bases; bases outside gene matches: 8. CDR1 and CDR2 (germline): LNHDA, SQIVND (reference sequence). As DNA, the CDR3 is TGTGCCAGTAGTATCTCTCTTAGCGGGAGATCAGATACGCAGTATTTT. Translated, it gives CASSISLSGRSDTQYF.

The chain has TRBV9 and TRBJ1-1, with a tentative D call TRBD1 (5 bases). The CDR3 sequence is 16 residues long. V was clipped by 2 bases and J by 0 bases, with 14 bases between them. Per germline, CDR1 SGDLS and CDR2 YYNGEE. The CDR3 nucleotides are TGTGCCAGCAGCGTGACAGTGGGCTTAATGAACACTGAAGCTTTCTTT. Translating it yields CASSVTVGLMNTEAFF.

V and J are TRBV5-1 and TRBJ2-3; 7 nucleotides line up with TRBD1. This CDR3 contains 15 residues. Trimming cost V 3 bases and J 4 bases; bases outside gene matches: 8. Germline V gene data show CDR1 as SGHRS and CDR2 as YFSETQ. The CDR3 region has the DNA TGCGCCAGCAGCTCTTCGACAGGGCTCGCAGATACGCAGTATTTT. Its translation: CASSSSTGLADTQYF.

This chain joins TRBV5-4 and TRBJ1-2, with no clear D. The V end lost 2 bases, the J end lost 8 bases, and 13 bases lay between the germline ends. CDR1 is SGHNT and CDR2 is YYREEE in the germline V gene (reference sequence). This CDR3 spans 13 amino acids. The CDR3 sequence is CASSFRGGEGYTF. The DNA for the CDR3 is TGTGCCAGCAGCTTTCGGGGTGGGGAGGGCTACACCTTC.

The V gene is TRBV18, the J gene TRBJ2-7, with 11 nucleotides matching TRBD2. The germline gives CDR1 KGHSH, CDR2 LQKENI. This CDR3 spans 16 amino acids. Trimming cost V 3 bases and J 3 bases; bases outside gene matches: 7. The DNA of the CDR3 is TGTGCCAGCTCACCTACCGGGACTAGCGGTGGCTACGAGCAGTACTTC. It is translated as CASSPTGTSGGYEQYF.

J is TRBJ1-1 and V is TRBV10-2; D not certain. The V gene lost 8 bases and the J gene lost 1 base, with 8 bases spanning the gap. Germline V gives CDR1 WSHSY, CDR2 SAAADI. The CDR3 loop spans 12 amino acids. The DNA for the CDR3 is TGCGCCAGCGGGCGCGCGAACACTGAAGCTTTCTTT. It is translated as CASGRANTEAFF.

This clone has only one observation. The V gene is TRBV7-9, the J gene TRBJ1-6; TRBD1 is a possible D gene (5 bases). V lost 0 bases to trimming and J lost 6 bases, with 9 bases between them. The V gene's germline CDR1 is SEHNR and CDR2 FQNEAQ (reference sequence). The CDR3 has 15 amino acids. The CDR3: CASSLAQGINSPLHF. CDR3 coding DNA: TGTGCCAGCAGCTTAGCGCAGGGTATTAATTCACCCCTCCACTTT.

V and J are TRBV4-1 and TRBJ2-1, with TRBD2 identical over 8 bases. V trimming: 3 bases; J trimming: 5 bases; junction bases outside the gene matches: 9. The CDR3 is made up of 16 amino acids. The germline V gene has CDR1 MGHRA and CDR2 YSYEKL. Written as DNA, the CDR3 is TGCGCCAGCAGCCAGGGGGGAACTAGCGGTAACAATGAGCAGTTCTTC. It yields the protein CASSQGGTSGNNEQFF.

The J gene is TRBJ2-3, the V gene TRBV5-1; 8 bases agree with TRBD1. The CDR3 contains 14 residues. The germline V gene encodes CDR1 SGHRS and CDR2 YFSETQ. Germline trimming cut 4 bases from V and 5 bases from J; bases unmatched to any gene: 6. The CDR3 bases are TGCGCCAGCAGCCGACAGGGGTTGGGAGATACGCAGTATTTT. Translation: CASSRQGLGDTQYF.

The rearrangement links TRBV10-3 to TRBJ1-4; tentative D call: TRBD1 (6 bases). CDR3 length: 15 amino acids. Germline V gene data show CDR1 as ENHRY and CDR2 as SYGVKD. V was clipped by 2 bases and J by 8 bases, with 15 bases between them. In nucleotides, the CDR3 is TGTGCCATCAGTGAGAAACAGGGACATGGAGAAAAACTGTTTTTT. As protein: CAISEKQGHGEKLFF.